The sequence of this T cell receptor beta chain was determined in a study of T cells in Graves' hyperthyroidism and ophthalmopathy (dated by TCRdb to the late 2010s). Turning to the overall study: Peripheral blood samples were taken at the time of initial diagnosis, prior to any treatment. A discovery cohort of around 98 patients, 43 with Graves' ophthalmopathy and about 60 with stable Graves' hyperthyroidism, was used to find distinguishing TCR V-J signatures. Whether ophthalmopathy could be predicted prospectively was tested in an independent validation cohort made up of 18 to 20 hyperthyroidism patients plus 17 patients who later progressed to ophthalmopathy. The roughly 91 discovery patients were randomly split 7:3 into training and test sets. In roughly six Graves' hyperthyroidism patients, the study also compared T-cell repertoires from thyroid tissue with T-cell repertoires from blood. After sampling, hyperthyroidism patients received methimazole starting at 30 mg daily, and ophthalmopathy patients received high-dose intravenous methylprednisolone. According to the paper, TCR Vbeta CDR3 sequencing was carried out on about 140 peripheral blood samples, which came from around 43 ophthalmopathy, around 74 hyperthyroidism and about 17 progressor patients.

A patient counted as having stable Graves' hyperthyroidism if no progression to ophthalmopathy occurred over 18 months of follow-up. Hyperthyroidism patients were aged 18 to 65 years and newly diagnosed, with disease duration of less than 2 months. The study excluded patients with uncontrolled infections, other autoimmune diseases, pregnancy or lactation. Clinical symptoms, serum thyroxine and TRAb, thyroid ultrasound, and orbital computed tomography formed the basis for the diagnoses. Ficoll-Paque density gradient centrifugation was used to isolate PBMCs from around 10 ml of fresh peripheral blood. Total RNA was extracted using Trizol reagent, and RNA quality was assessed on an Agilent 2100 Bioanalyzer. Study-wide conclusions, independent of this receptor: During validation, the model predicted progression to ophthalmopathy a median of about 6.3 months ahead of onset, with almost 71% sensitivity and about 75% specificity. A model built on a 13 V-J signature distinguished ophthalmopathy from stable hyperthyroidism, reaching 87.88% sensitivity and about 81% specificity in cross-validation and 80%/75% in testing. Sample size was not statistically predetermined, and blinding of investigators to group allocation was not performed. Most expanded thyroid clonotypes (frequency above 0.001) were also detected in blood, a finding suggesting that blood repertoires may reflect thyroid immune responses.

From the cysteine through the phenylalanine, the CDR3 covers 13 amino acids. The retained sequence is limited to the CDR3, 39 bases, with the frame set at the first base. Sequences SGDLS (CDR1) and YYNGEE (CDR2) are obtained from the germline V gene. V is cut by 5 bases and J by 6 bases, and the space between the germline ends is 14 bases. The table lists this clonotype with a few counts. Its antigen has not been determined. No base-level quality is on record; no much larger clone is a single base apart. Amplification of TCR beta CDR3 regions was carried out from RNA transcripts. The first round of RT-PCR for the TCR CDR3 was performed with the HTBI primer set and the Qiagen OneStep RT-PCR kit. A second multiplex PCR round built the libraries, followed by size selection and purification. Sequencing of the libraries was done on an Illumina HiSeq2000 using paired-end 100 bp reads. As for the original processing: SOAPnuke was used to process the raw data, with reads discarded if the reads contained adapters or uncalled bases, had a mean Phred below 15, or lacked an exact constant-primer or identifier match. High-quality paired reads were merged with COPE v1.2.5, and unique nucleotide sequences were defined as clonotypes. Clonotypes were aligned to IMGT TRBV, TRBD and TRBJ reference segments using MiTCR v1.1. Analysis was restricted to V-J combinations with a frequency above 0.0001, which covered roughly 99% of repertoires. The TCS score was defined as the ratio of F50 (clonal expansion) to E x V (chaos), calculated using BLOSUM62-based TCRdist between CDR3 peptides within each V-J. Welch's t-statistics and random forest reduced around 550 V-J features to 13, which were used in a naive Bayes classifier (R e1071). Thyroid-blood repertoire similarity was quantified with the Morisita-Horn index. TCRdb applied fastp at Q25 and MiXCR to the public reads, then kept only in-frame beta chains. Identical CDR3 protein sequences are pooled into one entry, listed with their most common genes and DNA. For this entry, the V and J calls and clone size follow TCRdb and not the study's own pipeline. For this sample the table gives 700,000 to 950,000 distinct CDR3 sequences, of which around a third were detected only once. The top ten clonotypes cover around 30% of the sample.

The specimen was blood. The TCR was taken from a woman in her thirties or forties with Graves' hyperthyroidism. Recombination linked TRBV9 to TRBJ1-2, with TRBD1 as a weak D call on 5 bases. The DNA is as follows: TGTGCCAGCAGTCGGGGGGAGGTTAATGGCTACACCTTC. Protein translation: CASSRGEVNGYTF.